This TCR beta chain was observed in a study of blood T cell repertoires in COVID-19. The repertoire was sequenced with immunoSEQ multiplex PCR; TCRdb's copy has only in-frame clones and lacks some. The data show 250,000 to 350,000 clones, 65% to 90% seen once. This receptor was identified in a young woman who had recovered from COVID-19. Material for sequencing was PBMCs or T cells enriched from blood (not recorded which).

As DNA, the CDR3 is TGTGCCAGCAGCTCTCAAGCGGGAGGGATTGAAGATACGCAGTATTTT. Translation: CASSSQAGGIEDTQYF. The chain has TRBV7-2 and TRBJ2-3, with 10 bases that match TRBD2. After removal of 4 bases from V and 5 bases from J, the junction contained 9 bases not matched to a gene. The CDR3 loop spans 16 amino acids. Germline-derived CDR1 and CDR2 are SGHTA and FQGNSA.